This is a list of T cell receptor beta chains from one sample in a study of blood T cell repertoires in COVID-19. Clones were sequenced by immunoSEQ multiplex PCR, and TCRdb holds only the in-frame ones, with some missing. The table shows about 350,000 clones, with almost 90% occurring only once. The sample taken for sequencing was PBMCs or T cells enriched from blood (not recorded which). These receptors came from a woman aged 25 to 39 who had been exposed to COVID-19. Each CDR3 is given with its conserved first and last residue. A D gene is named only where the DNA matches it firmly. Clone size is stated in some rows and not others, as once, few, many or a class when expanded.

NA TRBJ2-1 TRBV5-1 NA TGCGCCAGCAGCGCTACAGGGATCGCCTACAATGAGCAGTTCTTC CASSATGIAYNEQFF
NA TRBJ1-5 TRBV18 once TGTGCCAGCTCGGCAGTTTATAGCAATCAGCCCCAGCATTTT CASSAVYSNQPQHF
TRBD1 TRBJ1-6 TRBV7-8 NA TGTGCCAGCAGCTTAGGCCCGGGACAGAATAATTCACCCCTCCACTTT CASSLGPGQNNSPLHF
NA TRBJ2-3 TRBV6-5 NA TGTGCCAGCAACAGCGGGTTTAACACAGATACGCAGTATTTT CASNSGFNTDTQYF
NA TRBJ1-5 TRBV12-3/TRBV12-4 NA TGTGCCAGCAGTTTCCGGGATCGACAGCCCCAGCATTTT CASSFRDRQPQHF
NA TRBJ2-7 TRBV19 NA TGTGCCAGTAGCCAGGACAAGTCCTACGAGCAGTACTTC CASSQDKSYEQYF
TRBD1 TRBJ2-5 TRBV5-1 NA TGCGCCAGCAGCCTCCGGGACAGAGCCAGGAGGGAGACCCAGTACTTC CASSLRDRARRETQYF
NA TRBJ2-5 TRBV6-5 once TGTGCCAGCGGGGGGGCAGGGCCTCAAGAGACCCAGTACTTC CASGGAGPQETQYF
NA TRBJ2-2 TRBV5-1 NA TGCGCCAGCAGTTACGGGTCCCCGAACACCGGGGAGCTGTTTTTT CASSYGSPNTGELFF
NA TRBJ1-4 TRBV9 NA TGTGCCAGCAGCGGGGGGGCAACTAATGAAAAACTGTTTTTT CASSGGATNEKLFF
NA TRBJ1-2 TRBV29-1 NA TGCAGAGGAGATTCTAACTATGGCTACACCTTC CRGDSNYGYTF
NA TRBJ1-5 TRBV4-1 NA TGCGCCACCAGTCTTGGAGAGCGAGATCAGCCCCAGCATTTT CATSLGERDQPQHF
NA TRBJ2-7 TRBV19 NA TGTGCCAGTAGTAGATACGGGGGGCCCAGCTCCTACGAGCAGTACTTC CASSRYGGPSSYEQYF
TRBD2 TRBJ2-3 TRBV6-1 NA TGTGCCAGCAGTGAACCGAGGACTAGCTGGGGCACAGATACGCAGTATTTT CASSEPRTSWGTDTQYF
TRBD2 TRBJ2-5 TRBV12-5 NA TGTGCTAGTGGACAATTCGGACTAGCGGAAGAGACCCAGTACTTC CASGQFGLAEETQYF
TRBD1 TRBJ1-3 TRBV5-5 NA TGTGCCAGCAGCTTTGGGACAGTTGTCGGAAACACCATATATTTT CASSFGTVVGNTIYF
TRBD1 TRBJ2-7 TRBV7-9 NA TGTGCCTACCCGGGACAGGGGGCGGGGGAGCAGTACTTC CAYPGQGAGEQYF
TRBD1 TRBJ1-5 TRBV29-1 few TGCAGCGTTCTACAGGGGACCGGGGATCAGCCCCAGCATTTT CSVLQGTGDQPQHF
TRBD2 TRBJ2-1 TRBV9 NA TGTGCCAGCAGCCTGAGCGGGAGGGCCCGAAATGAGCAGTTCTTC CASSLSGRARNEQFF
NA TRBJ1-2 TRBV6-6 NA TGTGCCAGCAGTTACGTCTCAGGGCTTAACTATGGCTACACCTTC CASSYVSGLNYGYTF
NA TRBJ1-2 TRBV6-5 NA TGTGCCAGCAGTTACGTCCTCAGGGGCGGCTACACCTTC CASSYVLRGGYTF
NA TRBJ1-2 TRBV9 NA TGTGCCAGCAGCCAGGTAGGGGAGGGTGGCTATGGCTACACCTTC CASSQVGEGGYGYTF
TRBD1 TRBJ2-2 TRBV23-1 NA TGCGCCAGCAGTCAAAGCCCCGGGACAGGGGGCATTCACGGGGAGCTGTTTTTT CASSQSPGTGGIHGELFF
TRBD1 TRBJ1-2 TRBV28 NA TGTGCCAGCAGTTTAACCGGGACAGGGACTGGCTACACCTTC CASSLTGTGTGYTF
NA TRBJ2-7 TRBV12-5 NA TGTGCTAGTGGTTTGCTCCGAGCGGCCCCATACGAGCAGTACTTC CASGLLRAAPYEQYF
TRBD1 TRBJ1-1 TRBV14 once TGTGCCAGCAGCCTTACAGGGGTGGGCACTGAAGCTTTCTTT CASSLTGVGTEAFF
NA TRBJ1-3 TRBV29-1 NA TGCAGCGTAATGACGGGAAGCTCTGGAAACACCATATATTTT CSVMTGSSGNTIYF
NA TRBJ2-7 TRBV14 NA TGTGCCAGCAGCCACCGGAGGGCCTCCTACGAGCAGTACTTC CASSHRRASYEQYF
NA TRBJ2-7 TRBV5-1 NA TGCGCCAGCAGCCTACTGGCGGGCTTAGACTTCTCCTACGAGCAGTACTTC CASSLLAGLDFSYEQYF
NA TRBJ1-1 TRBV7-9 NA TGTGCCAGCAGCTCCCTCGGGCGGGGCACTGAAGCTTTCTTT CASSSLGRGTEAFF
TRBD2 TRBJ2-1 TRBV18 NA TGTGCCAGCTCACCAGGGACTAGCGGGTTGGATGAGCAGTTCTTC CASSPGTSGLDEQFF
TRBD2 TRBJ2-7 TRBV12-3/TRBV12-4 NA TGTGCCAGCAGTCTTGGGACTAGCTACGAGCAGTACTTC CASSLGTSYEQYF
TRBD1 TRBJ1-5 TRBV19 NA TGTGCCAGTAGTAAGATTGAGACAGGGGAGGGACAGCCCCAGCATTTT CASSKIETGEGQPQHF
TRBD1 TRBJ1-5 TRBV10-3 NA TGTGCCATCAAACCGGGACAGGGAAATCAGCCCCAGCATTTT CAIKPGQGNQPQHF
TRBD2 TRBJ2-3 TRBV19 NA TGTGCCAGTAGTATAGCGGGAGGTGCAGATACGCAGTATTTT CASSIAGGADTQYF
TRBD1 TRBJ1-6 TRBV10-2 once TGCGCCAGCAGTGCGGCAGGGGGGTTCGGTTCACCCCTCCACTTT CASSAAGGFGSPLHF
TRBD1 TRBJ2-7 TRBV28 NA TGTGCCAGCACACAGCCGGGACAGGGCTACGAGCAGTACTTC CASTQPGQGYEQYF
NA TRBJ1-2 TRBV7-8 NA TGTGCCAGCAGCCCACAGGGAGCCCTGGTTGGGGGCTACACCTTC CASSPQGALVGGYTF
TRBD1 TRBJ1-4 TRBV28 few TGTGCCAGCAGTCAGAACCGGGACAGGGCTGGAAAACTGTTTTTT CASSQNRDRAGKLFF
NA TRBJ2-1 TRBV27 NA TGTGCCAGCATTGGGAGCTCCTACAATGAGCAGTTCTTC CASIGSSYNEQFF
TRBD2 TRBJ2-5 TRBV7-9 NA TGTGCCAGCAGCTTCCCTAGCGGGAACCAAGAGACCCAGTACTTC CASSFPSGNQETQYF
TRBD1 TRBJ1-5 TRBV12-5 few TGTGCTAGTGGTCCGGGACAGGGTGACAATCAGCCCCAGCATTTT CASGPGQGDNQPQHF
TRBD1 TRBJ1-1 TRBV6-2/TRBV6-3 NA TGTGCCAGCAGTCGTTCCTCCTTTCAAGGACAGGGGGCGACTTTCTTT CASSRSSFQGQGATFF
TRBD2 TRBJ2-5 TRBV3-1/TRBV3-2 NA TGTGCCAGCAGCCGAGCGGGAGTCCGGGAGACCCAGTACTTC CASSRAGVRETQYF
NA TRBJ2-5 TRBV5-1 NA TGCGCCAGCAGCTTGTTGGCTAGGCAAGAGACCCAGTACTTC CASSLLARQETQYF
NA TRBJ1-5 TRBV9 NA TGTGCCAGCAGCGCCCATACGGGGCAGCCCCAGCATTTT CASSAHTGQPQHF
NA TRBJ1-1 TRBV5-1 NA TGCGCCAGCAGCTTGGTCGGGAGCGCTCAGAACACTGAAGCTTTCTTT CASSLVGSAQNTEAFF
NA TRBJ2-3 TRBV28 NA TGTGCCAGCAGTCTTCACCTAATCGATACGCAGTATTTT CASSLHLIDTQYF
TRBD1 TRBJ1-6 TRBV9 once TGTGCCAGCAGCGCCCTTGGGACAGACCCAGGGAGGAATTCACCCCTCCACTTT CASSALGTDPGRNSPLHF
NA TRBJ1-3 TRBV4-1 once TGCGCCAGCAGCCAAGATAGTGGAAACACCATATATTTT CASSQDSGNTIYF
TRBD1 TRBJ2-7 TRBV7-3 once TGTGCCAGCAGCTTTTTAACAGGGGGGGAGCAGTACTTC CASSFLTGGEQYF
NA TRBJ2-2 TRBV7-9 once TGTGCCAGCAGCTTCCTAGACAGCCGAACCGGGGAGCTGTTTTTT CASSFLDSRTGELFF
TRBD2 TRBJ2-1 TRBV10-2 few TGCGCCAGCAGACTAGCGGGAGTCAATGAGCAGTTCTTC CASRLAGVNEQFF